Each of the 32 T cell receptor beta chains below was sequenced from the same sample in a study of cytomegalovirus exposure and HLA in healthy donors. With 60 Vbeta and 13 Jbeta primers, the PCR was carried out. Some clones are missing from TCRdb's copy, which holds only in-frame ones; the method was immunoSEQ multiplex PCR. With about 120,000 clones in the sample, the ten largest clones hold 3.7%. Sequenced input: PBMCs. The receptors come from a man aged 25-40 years in good health and CMV-seronegative.

This chain joins TRBV6-1 and TRBJ1-2, with D unresolved. From germline, CDR1 is MNHNS and CDR2 SASEGT. The germline V and J ends were trimmed by 10 bases and 3 bases, with 15 bases remaining between them. The CDR3 runs 13 residues. CDR3 nucleotide sequence: TGTGCCACGACTGTTACCCCCTACTATGGCTACACCTTC. This translates into CATTVTPYYGYTF.

The chain couples TRBV6-7 to TRBJ2-4; D uncertain. TRBV6-7 is flagged as an ORF with uncertain function. The CDR3 has 18 residues. V was cut by 5 bases and J by 0 bases, with 20 bases left in between. CDR3 region: CASSSSRYRIIAKNIQYF. In DNA form, the CDR3 reads TGTGCCAGCAGTAGCTCGCGTTATAGAATTATAGCCAAAAACATTCAGTACTTC.

The rearrangement uses TRBV19 and TRBJ2-5, with TRBD1 as a possible D gene (5 bases). Germline lookup yields CDR1 LNHDA and CDR2 SQIVND (reference sequence). The CDR3 length is 16 residues. The V and J ends lost 3 bases and 4 bases respectively, with 18 bases between them. The CDR3 is CASSIGLMGPRETQYF. The CDR3 nucleotides read TGTGCCAGTAGTATCGGCCTGATGGGGCCGAGAGAGACCCAGTACTTC.

The rearrangement joins TRBV19 to TRBJ2-5, with 10 bases matching TRBD1. The CDR3 loop spans 14 amino acids. Germline V CDR1 and CDR2: LNHDA, SQIVND (reference sequence). V lost 10 bases, J lost 5 bases, and 10 bases stayed unmatched. The CDR3 spells CATLGRGQGETQYF. DNA for the CDR3: TGTGCCACCCTGGGCCGGGGACAGGGGGAGACCCAGTACTTC.

This chain uses TRBV19 with TRBJ2-7; 9 nucleotides agree with TRBD1. Unmatched junction bases numbered 4, after V lost 6 bases and J lost 1 base. This CDR3 is built from 14 residues. In germline, CDR1 is LNHDA, CDR2 SQIVND (reference sequence). CDR3 sequence reads: CASRADRGSYEQYF. CDR3 DNA sequence: TGTGCCAGTAGGGCCGACAGGGGGTCCTACGAGCAGTACTTC. The whole variable domain, remainder taken from reference TRBV19 and TRBJ2-7, is DGGITQSPKYLFRKEGQNVTLSCEQNLNHDAMYWYRQDPGQGLRLIYYSQIVNDFQKGDIAEGYSVSREKKESFPLTVTSAQKNPTAFYLCASRADRGSYEQYFGPGTRLTVT.

This chain joins TRBV5-1 and TRBJ2-6; 11 positions match TRBD2. The junction had 9 bases not matched to a gene; V was cut back by 4 bases and J by 0 bases. This CDR3 is 19 amino acids long. The V gene's germline CDR1 is SGHRS and CDR2 YFSETQ. CDR3: CASSGQLAGARSGANVLTF. DNA of the CDR3: TGCGCCAGCAGCGGACAACTAGCGGGGGCCCGCTCTGGGGCCAACGTCCTGACTTTC.

The gene calls are TRBV27 and TRBJ2-1; no reliable D call. With 1 base removed from V and 3 bases from J, the gap between germline ends came to 10 bases. The germline gives CDR1 MNHEY, CDR2 SMNVEV (reference sequence). The CDR3 is made up of 15 amino acids. CDR3 sequence (DNA): TGTGCCAGCAGTTTATATTCGGTAAACTACAATGAGCAGTTCTTC. Encoded protein: CASSLYSVNYNEQFF.

The chain recombines TRBV11-2 with TRBJ2-7, with 8 bases aligning to TRBD1. Per the germline V gene, CDR1 is SGHAT and CDR2 is FQNNGV. J lost 4 bases, V lost 4 bases, and 15 bases had no gene match. CDR3 length equals 17 residues. The chain's CDR3 is CASSSSPDRGRSYEQYF. CDR3 in DNA: TGTGCCAGCAGCTCCAGCCCCGACAGGGGAAGGAGTTACGAGCAGTACTTC.

The chain has TRBV7-8 and TRBJ1-5; 7 nucleotides line up with TRBD1. V dropped 5 bases and J dropped 1; count of bases not matched to a gene: 8. Germline assignment: CDR1 SGHVS and CDR2 FQNEAQ. The CDR3 runs to 16 residues. CDR3 in amino acids: CASSTGQALSNQPQHF. CDR3 in DNA: TGTGCCAGCAGCACAGGACAGGCACTGAGCAATCAGCCCCAGCATTTT.

This chain uses TRBV29-1 with TRBJ2-1, with no clear D. V was shortened by 2 bases and J by 2 bases, with 10 bases between the two germline ends. The CDR3 is 14 residues long. Germline CDR1 reads SQVTM; CDR2 reads ANQGSEA. CDR3 DNA: TGCAGCGTTGAAACGGGTGGCGCCTACAATGAGCAGTTCTTC. This encodes CSVETGGAYNEQFF.

The chain employs TRBV18 and TRBJ1-1, with TRBD1 as a possible D gene (5 bases). The CDR3 spans 15 residues. V shed 4 bases and J shed 1 base, with 13 bases lying between them. Germline lookup yields CDR1 KGHSH and CDR2 LQKENI. The CDR3 here is CASSRVLGQNTEAFF. CDR3 coding DNA: TGTGCCAGCTCACGAGTCCTGGGGCAGAACACTGAAGCTTTCTTT.

The chain couples TRBV7-2 to TRBJ1-4; D possibly corresponds to TRBD1 (6 bases). The germline V gene encodes CDR1 SGHTA and CDR2 FQGNSA. The CDR3 sequence is 16 residues long. Trimming removed 6 bases at V and 7 bases at J, with 21 bases between. The CDR3 region has the DNA TGTGCCAGCAGTCGTGGACAGTCGGGGTCAGGTGAAAAACTGTTTTTT. Encoded protein: CASSRGQSGSGEKLFF.

V and J are TRBV28 and TRBJ2-1; possibly TRBD1 for D (5 bases). Trimming left V 5 bases short and J 8 bases short, with 16 bases between. Germline CDR1 reads MDHEN; CDR2 reads SYDVKM. The CDR3 has 14 amino acids. This chain's CDR3 is CASSLVGPNHEQFF. As DNA, the CDR3 is TGTGCCAGCAGTCTAGTGGGGCCCAATCATGAGCAGTTCTTC.

The chain employs TRBV6-1 and TRBJ2-7; 7 bases are a match to TRBD1. This CDR3 spans 15 amino acids. Germline CDR1 and CDR2: MNHNS and SASEGT. Trimming took 1 base from V and 3 from J; bases not matched to a gene: 6. The CDR3 region is CASSEGRGNRYEQYF. CDR3 nucleotide sequence: TGTGCCAGCAGTGAAGGCAGGGGGAACCGCTACGAGCAGTACTTC.

The chain combines TRBV7-2 with TRBJ1-5; tentative D call: TRBD1 (5 bases). V shed 5 bases and J shed 7 bases, with 9 bases lying between them. Looked up from germline, CDR1 is SGHTA and CDR2 is FQGNSA. The CDR3 consists of 12 residues. CDR3 coding DNA: TGTGCCAGCAGCCTCGGGGGGCAGCCCCAGCATTTT. Amino acids: CASSLGGQPQHF.

The chain employs TRBV9 and TRBJ1-2; D might be TRBD1 (5 bases). V was clipped by 2 bases and J by 2 bases, with 13 bases between them. The CDR3 runs to 15 residues. Per germline, CDR1 SGDLS and CDR2 YYNGEE. The CDR3 sequence: CASSVQTEVNYGYTF. The CDR3, as DNA: TGTGCCAGCAGCGTTCAGACAGAGGTAAACTATGGCTACACCTTC.

V usage is TRBV19 and J usage is TRBJ2-7, with 7 bases aligning to TRBD1. Germline V gene lookup returns CDR1 LNHDA and CDR2 SQIVND (reference sequence). This CDR3 is built from 15 residues. With 3 bases clipped from V and 0 bases from J, the junction kept 5 bases outside the gene matches. Here the CDR3 DNA reads TGTGCCAGTAGTATTACCGGGACAGCCTCCTACGAGCAGTACTTC. Protein sequence: CASSITGTASYEQYF. Drawing the rest from reference TRBV19 and TRBJ2-7, the complete variable domain is DGGITQSPKYLFRKEGQNVTLSCEQNLNHDAMYWYRQDPGQGLRLIYYSQIVNDFQKGDIAEGYSVSREKKESFPLTVTSAQKNPTAFYLCASSITGTASYEQYFGPGTRLTVT.

The V and J genes are TRBV19 and TRBJ2-2; D may be TRBD2 (6 bases). This CDR3 contains 12 residues. In germline, CDR1 is LNHDA, CDR2 SQIVND (reference sequence). V lost 6 bases to trimming and J lost 7 bases, with 9 bases between them. The CDR3 bases are TGTGCCAGTAGCTGGGGAGGCGGGGAGCTGTTTTTT. This gives the protein CASSWGGGELFF.

The V gene is TRBV25-1, the J gene TRBJ1-4; 9 bases fit TRBD1. Germline CDR1 MGHDK, CDR2 SYGVNS. The CDR3 extends over 14 amino acids. The trim removed 7 bases at V and 7 bases at J, leaving 7 bases unmatched. The CDR3 loop reads CASTDRGIGEKLFF. The DNA for the CDR3 is TGTGCCAGCACCGACAGGGGGATAGGTGAAAAACTGTTTTTT.

The genes are TRBV2 and TRBJ1-1; TRBD1 might be the D (5 bases). The CDR3 consists of 13 residues. The V end was cut by 2 bases, the J end by 1 base, with 5 bases between. Germline V gives CDR1 SNHLY, CDR2 FYNNEI. The CDR3 DNA follows: TGTGCCAGCAGTGAACAGGGGAACACTGAAGCTTTCTTT. It is translated as CASSEQGNTEAFF.

This chain uses TRBV18 with TRBJ2-5; D is possibly TRBD2 (5 bases). Between the trimmed V and J ends, which lost 1 base and 5 bases, there was a span of 8 bases. The CDR3 consists of 13 residues. The germline gives CDR1 KGHSH, CDR2 LQKENI. The CDR3 DNA sequence: TGTGCCAGCTCACCACAGCGGAGGGAGACCCAGTACTTC. Its protein is CASSPQRRETQYF.

The chain employs TRBV6-5 and TRBJ2-7; 12 positions agree with TRBD1. The germline V gene encodes CDR1 MNHEY and CDR2 SVGAGI. V shed 9 bases and J 9 bases; nucleotides not matched to a gene: 12. The CDR3 sequence is 14 residues long. In nucleotides, the CDR3 is TGTGCCAGTCGTTTGGGACAGGGGGCCGACGGGCAGTACTTC. Translation gives CASRLGQGADGQYF.

The rearrangement links TRBV19 to TRBJ2-3, with 9 bases matching TRBD1. Germline loops: CDR1 LNHDA, CDR2 SQIVND (reference sequence). The CDR3 sequence is 14 residues long. Germline trimming cut 8 bases from V and 5 bases from J; bases unmatched to any gene: 8. CDR3 loop: CASLAQGAGDTQYF. The CDR3 DNA reads TGTGCCAGTCTAGCACAGGGGGCAGGAGATACGCAGTATTTT. Drawing the rest from reference TRBV19 and TRBJ2-3, the complete variable domain is DGGITQSPKYLFRKEGQNVTLSCEQNLNHDAMYWYRQDPGQGLRLIYYSQIVNDFQKGDIAEGYSVSREKKESFPLTVTSAQKNPTAFYLCASLAQGAGDTQYFGPGTRLTVL.

V gene TRBV6-5 combines with J gene TRBJ1-4; 8 nucleotides line up with TRBD1. The CDR3 has 14 residues. V dropped 5 bases and J dropped 7; count of bases not matched to a gene: 6. Germline V gene sequence: CDR1 MNHEY, CDR2 SVGAGI. CDR3 DNA sequence: TGTGCCAGCAGTAGGACAGGGTGGAGTGAAAAACTGTTTTTT. Translated: CASSRTGWSEKLFF.

With regard to this clone: One junction end disagrees with the germline gene, perhaps due to a read error. The chain is built from TRBV4-1 and TRBJ1-2; D is undetermined. In germline, CDR1 is MGHRA, CDR2 YSYEKL. CDR3 size: 15 residues. The CDR3 nucleotides are TGCGCCAGCAGCCACCTGGGCTACAGTAACGATGGCTACACCTTC. It encodes CASSHLGYSNDGYTF.

The chain carries TRBV2 and TRBJ1-5; the match to TRBD1 covers 10 bases. Trimming cost V 4 bases and J 3 bases; bases outside gene matches: 3. CDR1 is SNHLY and CDR2 is FYNNEI in the germline V gene. This CDR3 has 15 amino acids. The CDR3 loop reads CASSGGTGDNQPQHF. The CDR3 nucleotides read TGTGCCAGCAGTGGCGGGACAGGGGACAATCAGCCCCAGCATTTT. Drawing the rest from reference TRBV2 and TRBJ1-5, the complete variable domain is EPEVTQTPSHQVTQMGQEVILRCVPISNHLYFYWYRQILGQKVEFLVSFYNNEISEKSEIFDDQFSVERPDGSNFTLKIRSTKLEDSAMYFCASSGGTGDNQPQHFGDGTRLSIL.

The chain carries TRBV6-5 and TRBJ1-2; D not certain. CDR1 is MNHEY, CDR2 SVGAGI, per germline. Trimming left V 6 bases short and J 8 bases short, with 13 bases between. The CDR3 is made up of 12 amino acids. In nucleotides, the CDR3 is TGTGCCAGCAGCCCACGCGGGGTAGGCTACACCTTC. Protein: CASSPRGVGYTF.

The rearrangement uses TRBV9 and TRBJ2-7; 7 positions match TRBD2. Germline trimming cut 4 bases from V and 0 bases from J; bases unmatched to any gene: 7. The CDR3 is 15 residues long. Germline CDR1 is SGDLS and CDR2 is YYNGEE. CDR3 nucleotide sequence: TGTGCCAGCAGCCCCGGGGGGATCGGCTCCTACGAGCAGTACTTC. This encodes CASSPGGIGSYEQYF.

The chain links TRBV2 to TRBJ2-1; D call uncertain. Deletions cut 8 bases from V and 10 bases from J, with 12 bases between. Germline V gene data show CDR1 as SNHLY and CDR2 as FYNNEI. CDR3 length: 11 residues. The CDR3 DNA reads TGTGCCAGCTCCCAACTCGGGGAGCAGTTCTTC. Its translation: CASSQLGEQFF.

V is TRBV11-2 and J is TRBJ1-1, with 7 nucleotides matching TRBD1. V shed 2 bases and J 8 bases; nucleotides not matched to a gene: 5. The length of the CDR3 is 13 residues. Germline CDR1 SGHAT, CDR2 FQNNGV. CDR3 DNA: TGTGCCAGCAGCTTAAGCCGACAGGGAGAAGCTTTCTTT. Translating gives CASSLSRQGEAFF.

This chain uses TRBV27 with TRBJ2-7; 8 positions match TRBD1. The CDR3 spans 16 residues. Germline V gene data show CDR1 as MNHEY and CDR2 as SMNVEV (reference sequence). The junction had 11 bases not matched to a gene; V was cut back by 4 bases and J by 3 bases. In nucleotides, the CDR3 is TGTGCCAGCAGTTACTTCGGACAGGGACGGCGCTACGAGCAGTACTTC. Translating gives CASSYFGQGRRYEQYF.

The V call is TRBV4-3, the J call TRBJ1-5; D is undetermined. Germline loops: CDR1 LGHNA, CDR2 YSLEER. The CDR3 spans 15 residues. With 0 bases removed from V and 3 bases from J, the gap between germline ends came to 9 bases. The CDR3 DNA follows: TGCGCCAGCAGCCAAGAGTACCGGTTCAATCAGCCCCAGCATTTT. Encoded protein: CASSQEYRFNQPQHF.